This TCR beta chain was retrieved from a study of OX40 agonist ivuxolimab in advanced cancers. Background on the study: Patients were treated with intravenous ivuxolimab, dosed at 0.01 to 10 mg/kg and infused every 2 weeks.

Study outcomes and limitations: At 0.1 to 3.0 mg/kg, CD4+ and CD8+ blood T cells expanded clonally by week 6. Expanded peripheral T cells had an undetermined antigen specificity.

Looked up from germline, CDR1 is MDHEN and CDR2 is SYDVKM. This CDR3 has 14 residues. Between the trimmed V and J ends, which lost 7 bases and 4 bases, there was a span of 16 bases. TCRdb's copy holds only in-frame clones and misses some; the assay was immunoSEQ multiplex PCR. The sample includes tens of thousands of clones, about 90% seen only once; the top ten take approximately 1.7%. At baseline, cycle 4 day 1, and cycle 7 day 1, blood was sampled. Points on this clone: The antigen is unknown.

The V gene is TRBV28, the J gene TRBJ1-2; D is ambiguous. This material consisted of CD4+ or CD8+ T cells sorted from blood, taken in a trial of the OX40 agonist ivuxolimab. This clonotype originated in an adult with an advanced solid tumor such as melanoma, head and neck, liver or kidney cancer. The CDR3 spells CASTSDSISYGYTF. In DNA form, the CDR3 reads TGTGCCAGCACCTCAGACTCAATCTCCTATGGCTACACCTTC.